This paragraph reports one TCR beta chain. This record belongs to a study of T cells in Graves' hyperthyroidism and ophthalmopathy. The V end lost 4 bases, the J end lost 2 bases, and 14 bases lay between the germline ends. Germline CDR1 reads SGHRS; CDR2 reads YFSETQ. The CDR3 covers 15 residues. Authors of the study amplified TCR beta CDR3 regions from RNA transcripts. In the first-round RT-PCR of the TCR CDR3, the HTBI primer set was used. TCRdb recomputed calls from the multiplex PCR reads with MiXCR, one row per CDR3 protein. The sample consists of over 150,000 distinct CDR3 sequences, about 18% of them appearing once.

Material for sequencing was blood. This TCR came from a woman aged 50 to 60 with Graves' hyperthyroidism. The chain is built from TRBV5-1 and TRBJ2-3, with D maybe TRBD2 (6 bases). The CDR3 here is CASSLLASATDTQYF. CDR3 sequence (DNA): TGCGCCAGCAGCCTACTAGCCTCCGCCACAGATACGCAGTATTTT.